Listed below are T cell receptor beta chains from one sample, sequenced in a study of blood T cells in healthy people across ages. In TCRdb, the 5' RACE reads were re-called with MiXCR into one record per CDR3 protein. The sample has fewer than 650,000 distinct CDR3 sequences; about 29% are singletons. The same data also contributed to another study, on T cells of mothers and their children.

The material sequenced was blood. Receptors originate from a boy aged 2 to 9 in good health. The conserved cysteine and the conserved F or W are not part of the CDR3 here. The order of the fields is J gene, V gene, CDR3 protein.

TRBJ2-4,TRBV3-1,ASSRGRETRY
TRBJ1-4,TRBV5-1,ASSPNPGGFREKLF
TRBJ1-4,TRBV4-3,ASSQGGGHGEKLF
TRBJ2-1,TRBV19,ASSIGTVSYNEQF
TRBJ1-6,TRBV10-3,AISVTRGDSPLH
TRBJ2-6,TRBV20-1,SARDQGGGMAGANVLT
TRBJ2-1,TRBV7-9,ASSQIVALSSYNEQF
TRBJ1-2,TRBV6-5,ASRRQGFGYT
TRBJ2-2,TRBV10-3,TISESAPGLAGETGELF
TRBJ1-5,TRBV4-2,ASSQRTGPGGSNQPQH
TRBJ2-6,TRBV24-1,ASLDTSGANVLT
TRBJ2-5,TRBV19,ASSRGTGGETQY
TRBJ2-5,TRBV6-1,ASSALGRDRGGETQY
TRBJ2-3,TRBV29-1,SVYGTRSPDTQY
TRBJ2-5,TRBV15,ATSRGVERGGNTQY
TRBJ1-5,TRBV6-6,ASSTTSNQPQH
TRBJ2-5,TRBV20-1,SARRRGGQETQY
TRBJ1-2,TRBV2,ASRETLVGTT
NA,TRBV12-3/TRBV12-4,ASSLRTVYEQY
TRBJ2-7,TRBV11-2,ASSLDRGEQY
TRBJ2-2,TRBV10-3,AIREPGRSGELF
TRBJ1-3,TRBV2,ASSVDSSTIY
TRBJ1-4,TRBV25-1,ASSGGTPPHRSDEKLF
NA,TRBV11-2,ASSWGQGERATQY
TRBJ2-1,TRBV20-1,SASSGRAKYNEQF
TRBJ1-2,TRBV7-3,ASSTPGQGRANYGYT
TRBJ2-3,TRBV29-1,SVPGTGSTDTQY
TRBJ2-3,TRBV12-3/TRBV12-4,ASSNRHPRDTQY
TRBJ1-1,TRBV12-3/TRBV12-4,ASSPRGQGAEAF
TRBJ1-1,TRBV29-1,SAPGGAEAF
TRBJ2-3,TRBV5-1,ASSLRWRGSTDTQY
TRBJ2-4,TRBV12-3/TRBV12-4,ATSTAAKNIQY
TRBJ2-7,TRBV11-2,ASSTGTSGSLEQY
TRBJ1-4,TRBV13,ASSQTGVGEKLF
TRBJ2-1,TRBV7-3,ASSLGDIQF
TRBJ2-5,TRBV15,ATSRYPQGYETQY
TRBJ1-1,TRBV29-1,SAGDKGKMAF
TRBJ1-1,TRBV6-2/TRBV6-3,ASSARDRGRMANTEAF
TRBJ1-1,TRBV4-3,ASSQETGVNTEAF
TRBJ2-1,TRBV7-3,ASSLGAYNEQF
TRBJ1-2,TRBV6-5,ASSWEGTGAANYGYT
TRBJ1-2,TRBV5-1,ASSLNEGQGLGYT
TRBJ2-1,TRBV6-6,ASSYSAVYNEQF
NA,TRBV14,ASSQSGGFYEQY
NA,TRBV6-2/TRBV6-3,ATDRGHEQY
NA,TRBV28,ASMGGLAMPIYNEQF
TRBJ2-5,TRBV15,ATSAWTAKETQY